Each of the 15 T cell receptor beta chains below was sequenced from the same sample in a study of T cell changes during pregnancy in multiple sclerosis. Assay: immunoSEQ multiplex PCR; the TCRdb copy retains only in-frame clones and omits some. The table has about 64,000 clones, roughly 88% seen once. This material consisted of peripheral blood, taken in the second trimester of pregnancy. The receptors originated from a female donor in good health, enrolled as a control in a pregnancy study.

This rearrangement joins TRBV9 to TRBJ1-1; 7 bases map to TRBD1. Germline values: CDR1 SGDLS, CDR2 YYNGEE. V lost 0 bases and J lost 3; bases outside the gene matches: 5. The CDR3 is made up of 15 amino acids. The CDR3 sequence: CASSVEGTDYTEAFF. The CDR3 region has the DNA TGTGCCAGCAGCGTAGAGGGGACAGATTACACTGAAGCTTTCTTT.

The chain couples TRBV7-9 to TRBJ1-1; 7 bases line up with TRBD1. CDR3 length: 14 amino acids. Germline lookup yields CDR1 SEHNR and CDR2 FQNEAQ (reference sequence). V was pared by 3 bases and J by 4 bases, with 5 bases of the junction left unmatched. For the CDR3, the DNA is TGTGCCAGCAGCTTCCTCGGACAGGTCACTGAAGCTTTCTTT. It translates to CASSFLGQVTEAFF.

This chain joins TRBV10-3 and TRBJ2-7; TRBD2 agrees at 11 bases. The CDR3 has 15 amino acids. Trimming cost V 7 bases and J 7 bases; bases outside gene matches: 12. Germline lookup yields CDR1 ENHRY and CDR2 SYGVKD. The CDR3 is CAIKGLAGGPEEQYF. DNA of the CDR3: TGTGCCATCAAAGGATTAGCGGGAGGGCCGGAAGAGCAGTACTTC.

The V and J genes are TRBV7-9 and TRBJ2-1; D call uncertain. The CDR3 has 11 amino acids. V was cut by 7 bases and J by 7 bases, with 8 bases left in between. CDR1 is SEHNR and CDR2 is FQNEAQ in the germline V gene (reference sequence). This chain's CDR3 is CASTTMNEQFF. The DNA of the CDR3 is TGTGCCAGCACCACTATGAATGAGCAGTTCTTC.

The J gene is TRBJ1-3, the V gene TRBV5-6; D ambiguous. Germline values: CDR1 SGHDT, CDR2 YYEEEE. CDR3 length: 13 amino acids. V gave up 2 bases and J gave up 8 bases, with 11 bases separating them. As DNA, the CDR3 is TGTGCCAGCAGCTTTACGGGGAGGGACACCATATATTTT. Translating it yields CASSFTGRDTIYF.

The sample holds a few counts of this clone. The chain recombines TRBV19 with TRBJ2-3; 10 bases agree with TRBD1. The germline gives CDR1 LNHDA, CDR2 SQIVND (reference sequence). The CDR3 spans 14 residues. V gave up 6 bases and J gave up 1 base; unmatched junction bases: 1. DNA of the CDR3: TGTGCCAGTAGGGGGACAGGGGGCACAGATACGCAGTATTTT. Residues: CASRGTGGTDTQYF.

V gene TRBV6-1 combines with J gene TRBJ2-7, with D perhaps TRBD2 (5 bases). This CDR3 spans 14 amino acids. CDR1 is MNHNS and CDR2 is SASEGT in the germline V gene. V lost 6 bases to trimming and J lost 4 bases, with 16 bases between them. CDR3 nucleotide sequence: TGTGCCAGCAGCAGTAGGATCGAGGGATACGAGCAGTACTTC. As protein: CASSSRIEGYEQYF.

This clone was counted a single time. The chain is built from TRBV2 and TRBJ2-1; 7 bases agree with TRBD1. CDR1 and CDR2 from the germline V gene are SNHLY and FYNNEI. J was trimmed by 2 bases and V by 0 bases; bases with no gene match: 1. The CDR3 length is 15 residues. The CDR3 DNA sequence: TGTGCCAGCAGTGAAGCGGGGACAGCCTACAATGAGCAGTTCTTC. This gives the protein CASSEAGTAYNEQFF.

The chain couples TRBV30 to TRBJ1-1; the D is unclear. CDR1 is GTSNPN, CDR2 SVGIG, per germline (reference sequence). The ends were cut back, 1 base at V and 11 bases at J, with 11 bases in the middle. The CDR3 is 11 amino acids. CDR3 DNA sequence: TGTGCCTGGAGTGGCCCCTCAAGCGCTTTCTTT. Translation: CAWSGPSSAFF.

The gene calls are TRBV6-5 and TRBJ1-6; 9 nucleotides match TRBD1. Germline-derived CDR1 and CDR2 are MNHEY and SVGAGI. This CDR3 has 14 residues. After removal of 6 bases from V and 5 bases from J, the junction contained 2 bases not matched to a gene. The CDR3: CASRRTGDNSPLHF. The CDR3 region has the DNA TGTGCCAGCAGACGGACAGGGGATAATTCACCCCTCCACTTT.

This chain joins TRBV6-5 and TRBJ1-2, with TRBD1 identical over 8 bases. Germline CDR1 and CDR2: MNHEY and SVGAGI. The CDR3 extends over 14 amino acids. The ends lost 2 bases at V and 4 bases at J; junction bases unmatched: 3. CDR3 in DNA: TGTGCCAGCAGTTACCAGGGGGCTTCCTATGGCTACACCTTC. Its protein product is CASSYQGASYGYTF.

The V call is TRBV30, the J call TRBJ2-7, with TRBD2 matching 9 bases. The J segment lost 0 bases and the V segment lost 1 base, leaving 7 bases of the junction unmatched. Germline V CDR1 and CDR2: GTSNPN, SVGIG (reference sequence). There are 16 residues in the CDR3. The DNA of the CDR3 is TGTGCCTGGAGTGGCCTAGCGGGGAGGACCTCCTACGAGCAGTACTTC. Encoded protein: CAWSGLAGRTSYEQYF.

This chain uses TRBV6-5 with TRBJ2-3; the match to TRBD2 covers 11 bases. The CDR3 loop spans 15 amino acids. In germline, CDR1 is MNHEY, CDR2 SVGAGI. V lost 6 bases and J lost 2; bases outside the gene matches: 4. Here the CDR3 reads CASRTLAGDTDTQYF. CDR3 coding DNA: TGTGCCAGCAGGACACTAGCGGGGGACACAGATACGCAGTATTTT.

The chain combines TRBV5-4 with TRBJ1-1, with TRBD1 matching over 7 bases. The CDR3 is made up of 15 amino acids. Germline trimming cut 4 bases from V and 1 base from J; bases unmatched to any gene: 7. The V gene's germline CDR1 is SGHNT and CDR2 YYREEE (reference sequence). The CDR3 region has the DNA TGTGCCAGCAGCGCGAACCGGGACAGGAACACTGAAGCTTTCTTT. This sequence encodes CASSANRDRNTEAFF.

The gene calls are TRBV28 and TRBJ1-4, with 9 bases fitting TRBD1. J was trimmed by 3 bases and V by 3 bases; bases with no gene match: 11. This CDR3 region has 18 residues. Germline CDR1 MDHEN, CDR2 SYDVKM. CDR3 DNA: TGTGCCAGCAGTTTCTTACCGGGACAGGGCCGGTCTAATGAAAAACTGTTTTTT. It codes for CASSFLPGQGRSNEKLFF.